The sequence of this T cell receptor (beta chain) was determined in a study of blood T cell repertoires in COVID-19. Background on the study: Samples of COVID-19 (acute and convalescent) were obtained from the United States, Italy and Spain.

Data came from immunoSEQ multiplex PCR; TCRdb stores just in-frame clones and leaves some out. The sample shows 200,000 to 250,000 clones, about 83% of them seen only once. Germline CDR1 reads SGHTA; CDR2 reads FQGTGA. This CDR3 has 13 residues. V was cut by 0 bases and J by 7 bases, with 9 bases left in between. Seattle researchers signed up patients amid active infection and tracked them longitudinally. Sequenced: peripheral blood. The TCR comes from a woman aged 30 to 39 with COVID-19, enrolled during active disease. The chain carries TRBV7-3 and TRBJ1-1; D not certain. CDR3 coding DNA: TGTGCCAGCAGCTTAACGTTAGAGGGTGAAGCTTTCTTT. It translates to CASSLTLEGEAFF.